The sequence of this TCR beta chain was determined in a study of blood T cells in healthy people across ages. Study-level results: Unsorted PBMCs prevented conclusive naive versus antigen-experienced comparison. Older age went with lower TCR beta diversity per million T cells, in a roughly linear way. There was no known CMV status for donors, so expanded clonotype changes were possibly confounded.

Caucasian, healthy and from Russia, the donors were aged between about 6 and 90. For the second PCR, which ran for about 7 to 11 cycles, a sample-barcoded 5' primer and a J-beta primer mix were used. TCRdb independently ran MiXCR on the 5' RACE reads; one entry per CDR3 protein. The sample lists about 1.5 million distinct CDR3 sequences, 35% to 45% seen once, with about 4.1% in the top ten. This clonotype appeared a few times. The target antigen is unknown. Germline V gene data show CDR1 as LGHNA and CDR2 as YSLEER. V was clipped by 1 base and J by 4 bases, with 5 bases between them. The CDR3 is 13 residues long.

The chain has TRBV4-3 and TRBJ2-4, with no clear D. The sample consisted of blood. The TCR originated in a woman aged 18-35 years in good health. CDR3 sequence reads: CASSQALKNIQYF. Written as DNA, the CDR3 is TGCGCCAGCAGCCAAGCCCTTAAAAACATTCAGTACTTC.